This record covers a single TCR beta chain. The sample originates from a study of blood T cell repertoires in COVID-19. V was clipped by 4 bases and J by 1 base; unmatched bases: 9. Germline lookup yields CDR1 SGHNT and CDR2 YYREEE (reference sequence). The CDR3 contains 16 residues. Assay: immunoSEQ multiplex PCR; the TCRdb copy retains only in-frame clones and omits some. Among 250,000 to 400,000 clones listed, roughly 84% were seen once. The chain carries TRBV5-4 and TRBJ2-7; 9 bases line up with TRBD1. The specimen sequenced was peripheral blood. The TCR was taken from a man in his fifties or sixties with active or convalescent COVID-19. The CDR3 loop is CASSPTRDRVSYEQYF. Here the CDR3 DNA reads TGTGCCAGCAGCCCCACCCGGGACAGGGTGTCCTACGAGCAGTACTTC.